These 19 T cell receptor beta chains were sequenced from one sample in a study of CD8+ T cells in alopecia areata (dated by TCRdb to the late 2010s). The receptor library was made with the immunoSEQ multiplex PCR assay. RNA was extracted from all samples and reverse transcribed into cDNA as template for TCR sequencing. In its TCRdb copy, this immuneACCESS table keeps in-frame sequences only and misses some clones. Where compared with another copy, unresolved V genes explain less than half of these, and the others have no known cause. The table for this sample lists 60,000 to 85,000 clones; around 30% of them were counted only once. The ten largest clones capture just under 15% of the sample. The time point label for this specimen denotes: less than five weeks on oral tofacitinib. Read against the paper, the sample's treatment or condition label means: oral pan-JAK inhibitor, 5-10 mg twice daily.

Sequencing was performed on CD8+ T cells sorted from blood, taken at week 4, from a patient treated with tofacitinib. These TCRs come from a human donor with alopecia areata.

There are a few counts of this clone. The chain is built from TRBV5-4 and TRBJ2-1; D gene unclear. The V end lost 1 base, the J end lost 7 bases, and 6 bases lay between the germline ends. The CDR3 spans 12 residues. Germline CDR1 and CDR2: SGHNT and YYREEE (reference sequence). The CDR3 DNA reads TGTGCCAGCAGCTTGAGAGTAAATGAGCAGTTCTTC. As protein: CASSLRVNEQFF.

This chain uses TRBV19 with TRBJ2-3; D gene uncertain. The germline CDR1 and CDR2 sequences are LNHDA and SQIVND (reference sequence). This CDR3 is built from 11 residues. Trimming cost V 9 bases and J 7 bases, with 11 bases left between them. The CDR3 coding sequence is TGTGCCAGCCAGTTCTCTTATACGCAGTATTTT. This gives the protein CASQFSYTQYF.

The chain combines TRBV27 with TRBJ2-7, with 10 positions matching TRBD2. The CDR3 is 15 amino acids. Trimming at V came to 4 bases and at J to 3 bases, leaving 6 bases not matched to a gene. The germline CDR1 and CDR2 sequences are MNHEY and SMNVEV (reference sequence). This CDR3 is CASSSLAGDLYEQYF. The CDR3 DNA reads TGTGCCAGCAGTTCTCTAGCGGGAGACCTCTACGAGCAGTACTTC.

The CDR3 sequence is CASSINRATEAFF. CDR3 sequence (DNA): TGTGCCAGTAGTATAAATCGAGCCACTGAAGCTTTCTTT. This chain connects TRBV19 to TRBJ1-1; no clear D. V was trimmed by 2 bases and J by 4 bases, leaving 8 bases between them. The CDR3 has 13 residues. CDR1 is LNHDA, CDR2 SQIVND, per germline (reference sequence).

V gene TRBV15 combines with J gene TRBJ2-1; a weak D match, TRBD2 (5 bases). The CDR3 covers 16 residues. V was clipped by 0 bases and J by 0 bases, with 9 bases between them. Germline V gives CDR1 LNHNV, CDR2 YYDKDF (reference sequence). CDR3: CATSREVSDSYNEQFF. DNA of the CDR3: TGTGCCACCAGCAGAGAGGTTAGCGACTCCTACAATGAGCAGTTCTTC.

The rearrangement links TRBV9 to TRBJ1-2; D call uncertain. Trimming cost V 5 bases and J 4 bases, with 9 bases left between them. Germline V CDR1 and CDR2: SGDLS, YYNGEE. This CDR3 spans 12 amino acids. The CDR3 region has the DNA TGTGCCAGCAGAAGTTCCTCCTATGGCTACACCTTC. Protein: CASRSSSYGYTF. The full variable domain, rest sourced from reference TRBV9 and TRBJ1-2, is DSGVTQTPKHLITATGQRVTLRCSPRSGDLSVYWYQQSLDQGLQFLIQYYNGEERAKGNILERFSAQQFPDLHSELNLSSLELGDSALYFCASRSSSYGYTFGSGTRLTVV.

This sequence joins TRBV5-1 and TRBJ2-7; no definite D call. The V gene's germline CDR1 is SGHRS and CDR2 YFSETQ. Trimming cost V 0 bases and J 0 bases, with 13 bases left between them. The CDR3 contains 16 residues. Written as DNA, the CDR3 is TGCGCCAGCAGCTTGGTTGGGTCCACCGGCTCCTACGAGCAGTACTTC. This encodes CASSLVGSTGSYEQYF.

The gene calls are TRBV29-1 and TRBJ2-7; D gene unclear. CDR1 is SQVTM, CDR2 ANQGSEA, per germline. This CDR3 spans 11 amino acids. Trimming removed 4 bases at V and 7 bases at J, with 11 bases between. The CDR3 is CSVVTSSEQYF. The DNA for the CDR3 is TGCAGCGTTGTAACATCCTCGGAGCAGTACTTC.

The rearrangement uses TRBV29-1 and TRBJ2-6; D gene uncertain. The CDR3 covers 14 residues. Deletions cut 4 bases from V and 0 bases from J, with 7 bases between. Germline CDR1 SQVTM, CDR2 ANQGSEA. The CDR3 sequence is CSVVGRSGANVLTF. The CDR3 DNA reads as TGCAGCGTTGTCGGTCGCTCTGGGGCCAACGTCCTGACTTTC.

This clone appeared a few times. CDR3 residues: CAWSGYTLYEQYF. The CDR3 coding sequence is TGTGCCTGGAGTGGCTACACACTCTACGAGCAGTACTTC. This sequence joins TRBV30 and TRBJ2-7; no firm D call. The V gene's germline CDR1 is GTSNPN and CDR2 SVGIG (reference sequence). Deletions cut 1 base from V and 3 bases from J, with 10 bases between. This CDR3 is built from 13 residues.

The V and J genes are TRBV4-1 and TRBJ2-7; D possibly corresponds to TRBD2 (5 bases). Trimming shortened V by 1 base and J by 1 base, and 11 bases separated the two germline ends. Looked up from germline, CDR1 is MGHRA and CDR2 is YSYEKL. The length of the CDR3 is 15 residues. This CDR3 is CASSQAPRTSYEQYF. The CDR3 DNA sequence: TGCGCCAGCAGCCAAGCTCCCCGGACTTCCTACGAGCAGTACTTC.

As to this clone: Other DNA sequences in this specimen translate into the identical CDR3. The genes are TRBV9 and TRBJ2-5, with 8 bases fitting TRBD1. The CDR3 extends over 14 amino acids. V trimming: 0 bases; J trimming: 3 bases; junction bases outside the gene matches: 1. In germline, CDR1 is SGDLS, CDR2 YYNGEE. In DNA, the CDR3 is TGTGCCAGCAGCGTAGGGACAGGGAAAGAGACCCAGTACTTC. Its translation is CASSVGTGKETQYF.

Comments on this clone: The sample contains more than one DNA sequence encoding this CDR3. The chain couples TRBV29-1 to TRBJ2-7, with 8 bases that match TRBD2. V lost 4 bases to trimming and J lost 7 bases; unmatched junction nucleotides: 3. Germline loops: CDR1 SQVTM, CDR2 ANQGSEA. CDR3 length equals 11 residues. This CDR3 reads CSVVRGGEQYF. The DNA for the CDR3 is TGCAGCGTTGTCCGGGGGGGAGAGCAGTACTTC.

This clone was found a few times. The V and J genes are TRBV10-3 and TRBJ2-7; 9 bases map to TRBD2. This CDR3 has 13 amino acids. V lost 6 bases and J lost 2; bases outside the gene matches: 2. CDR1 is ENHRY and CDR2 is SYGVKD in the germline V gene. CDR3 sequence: CAIRLAGAYEQYF. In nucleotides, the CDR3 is TGTGCCATCAGACTAGCGGGTGCCTACGAGCAGTACTTC.

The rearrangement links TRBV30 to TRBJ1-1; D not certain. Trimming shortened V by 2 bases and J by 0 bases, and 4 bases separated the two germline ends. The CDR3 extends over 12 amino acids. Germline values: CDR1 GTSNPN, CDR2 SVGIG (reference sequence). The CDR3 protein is CAWSSVNTEAFF. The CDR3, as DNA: TGTGCCTGGAGTTCAGTGAACACTGAAGCTTTCTTT.

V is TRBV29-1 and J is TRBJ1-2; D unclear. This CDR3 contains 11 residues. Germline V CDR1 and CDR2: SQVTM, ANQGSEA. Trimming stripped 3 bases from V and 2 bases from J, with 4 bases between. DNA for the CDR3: TGCAGCGTTGAGGAGAACTATGGCTACACCTTC. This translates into CSVEENYGYTF.

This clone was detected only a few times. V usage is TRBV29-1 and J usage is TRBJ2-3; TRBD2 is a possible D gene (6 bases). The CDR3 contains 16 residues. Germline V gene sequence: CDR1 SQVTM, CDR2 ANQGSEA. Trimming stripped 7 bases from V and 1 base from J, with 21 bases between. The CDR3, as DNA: TGCAGCGGCGATCGGGACTCCGAAGGGGGCACAGATACGCAGTATTTT. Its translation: CSGDRDSEGGTDTQYF.

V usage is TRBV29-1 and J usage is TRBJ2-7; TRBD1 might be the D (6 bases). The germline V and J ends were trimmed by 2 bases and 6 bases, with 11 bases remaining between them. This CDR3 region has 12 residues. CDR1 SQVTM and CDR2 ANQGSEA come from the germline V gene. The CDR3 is CSVETRQAEQYF. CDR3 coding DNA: TGCAGCGTTGAAACCCGACAGGCCGAGCAGTACTTC.

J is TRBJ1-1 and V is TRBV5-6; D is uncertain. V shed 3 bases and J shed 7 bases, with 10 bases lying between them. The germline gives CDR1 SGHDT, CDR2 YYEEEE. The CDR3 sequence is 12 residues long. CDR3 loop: CASSSLLVEAFF. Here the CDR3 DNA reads TGTGCCAGCAGCTCCTTGCTCGTTGAAGCTTTCTTT.